Shown below are 10 T cell receptor beta chains from a single sample sequenced in a study of T cells in Graves' hyperthyroidism and ophthalmopathy. Regions amplified from RNA transcripts were the TCR beta CDR3 regions. An initial round of RT-PCR targeting the TCR CDR3 relied on the HTBI primer set. MiXCR, run by TCRdb on the multiplex PCR reads, gives a single entry per CDR3 protein. The sample lists 300,000 to 350,000 distinct CDR3 sequences, 20% to 25% occurring once. Sequencing was done on a sample of blood. Every receptor here comes from a woman aged 45-59 years with Graves' hyperthyroidism.

There are a few counts of this clonotype. The genes are TRBV11-2 and TRBJ2-1; D is perhaps TRBD1 (8 bases). V shed 1 base and J shed 15 bases, with 19 bases lying between them. The CDR3 has 14 amino acids. Germline CDR1 reads SGHAT; CDR2 reads FQNNGV. This chain's CDR3 is CASSLGNRGGLAFF. In nucleotides, the CDR3 is TGTGCCAGCAGCTTAGGGAACAGGGGGGGCCTTGCGTTCTTC.

This clonotype was found a few times. The V call is TRBV18, the J call TRBJ1-6; TRBD1 is a possible D gene (5 bases). Trimming shortened V by 3 bases and J by 1 base, and 10 bases separated the two germline ends. Germline assignment: CDR1 KGHSH and CDR2 LQKENI. The CDR3 runs 16 residues. CDR3 region: CASSPQRGSYNSPLHF. The CDR3 bases are TGTGCCAGCTCACCCCAGCGGGGGTCCTATAATTCACCCCTCCACTTT.

This rearrangement joins TRBV5-4 to TRBJ1-4; D may be TRBD1 (5 bases). This CDR3 comprises 13 residues. CDR1 and CDR2 (germline): SGHNT, YYREEE (reference sequence). V was cut by 0 bases and J by 8 bases, with 8 bases left in between. CDR3 loop: CASSLAGNEKLFF. The CDR3 nucleotides read TGTGCCAGCAGCTTGGCAGGGAACGAAAAACTGTTTTTT.

This sequence joins TRBV29-1 and TRBJ1-2; perhaps TRBD1 as D (5 bases). In germline, CDR1 is SQVTM, CDR2 ANQGSEA. Trimming took off 4 bases at V and 2 bases at J, with 17 bases between the two ends. The CDR3 runs to 15 residues. The CDR3 is CSVGSSTGKNYGYTF. The CDR3 DNA is TGCAGCGTTGGGTCGTCTACAGGAAAGAACTATGGCTACACCTTC.

This clonotype came up a few times. The rearrangement links TRBV7-9 to TRBJ1-2; D gene ambiguous. V was trimmed by 3 bases and J by 4 bases, leaving 18 bases between them. Germline V CDR1 and CDR2: SEHNR, FQNEAQ (reference sequence). The CDR3 sequence is 16 residues long. CDR3 protein: CASSFSLESSPYGYTF. The CDR3 nucleotides read TGTGCCAGCAGCTTTTCACTCGAATCCTCCCCCTATGGCTACACCTTC.

The rearrangement joins TRBV2 to TRBJ1-6, with a weak D call TRBD1 (6 bases). The CDR3 is made up of 15 amino acids. The ends were cut back, 7 bases at V and 10 bases at J, with 20 bases in the middle. Germline CDR1 and CDR2: SNHLY and FYNNEI. The DNA for the CDR3 is TGTGCCAGCAACTCCCACGACAGGCTCAACTCACCCCTCCACTTT. It is translated as CASNSHDRLNSPLHF.

This clonotype appeared many times. This sequence joins TRBV25-1 and TRBJ2-7, with D possibly TRBD1 on 5 matching bases. This CDR3 has 13 amino acids. Trimming cost V 7 bases and J 3 bases, with 13 bases left between them. CDR1 MGHDK and CDR2 SYGVNS come from the germline V gene. The CDR3 region is CASTSITGYEQYF. The DNA of the CDR3 is TGTGCCAGCACCTCCATAACAGGCTACGAGCAGTACTTC.

The chain employs TRBV4-1 and TRBJ2-3; 11 bases line up with TRBD2. The germline V gene encodes CDR1 MGHRA and CDR2 YSYEKL. The CDR3 runs 16 residues. V dropped 3 bases and J dropped 5; count of bases not matched to a gene: 7. The CDR3 spells CASSHTSGGVKDTQYF. CDR3 DNA: TGCGCCAGCAGCCATACTAGCGGGGGTGTTAAAGATACGCAGTATTTT.

Ten or more counts support this clonotype. This chain connects TRBV6-1 to TRBJ2-7; the match to TRBD2 covers 7 bases. This CDR3 contains 15 residues. Trimming cost V 8 bases and J 4 bases; bases outside gene matches: 14. Germline V gene data show CDR1 as MNHNS and CDR2 as SASEGT. The CDR3 here is CASRTGTTASYEQYF. CDR3 in DNA: TGTGCCAGCCGAACCGGGACTACGGCGTCATACGAGCAGTACTTC.

The chain employs TRBV20-1 and TRBJ2-1, with TRBD2 as a possible D gene (6 bases). Trimming cost V 6 bases and J 0 bases, with 15 bases left between them. CDR3 length equals 15 residues. CDR1 and CDR2 from the germline V gene are DFQATT and SNEGSKA (reference sequence). The chain's CDR3 is CSARRSGNSYNEQFF. CDR3 sequence (DNA): TGCAGTGCGCGTCGTAGCGGTAACTCCTACAATGAGCAGTTCTTC.